The 21 T cell receptor beta chains in this list originate from one sample, sequenced in a study of blood T cell repertoires in COVID-19. The data were produced by immunoSEQ multiplex PCR, yet TCRdb's version contains in-frame clones alone and is incomplete. The sample gives roughly 380,000 clones, roughly 89% of which show up once; 3% to 4.5% is in the top ten. The sample comprised peripheral blood. The receptors here all came from a woman aged 60 to 75 with COVID-19, enrolled during active disease.

The J gene is TRBJ1-4, the V gene TRBV14; the match to TRBD1 covers 9 bases. V lost 0 bases, J lost 5 bases, and 13 bases stayed unmatched. This CDR3 has 19 residues. Per the germline V gene, CDR1 is SGHDN and CDR2 is FVKESK. The CDR3 coding sequence is TGTGCCAGCAGCCAAGAAATGGGGACAGGGAGGGGAAGGAATGAAAAACTGTTTTTT. Its translation: CASSQEMGTGRGRNEKLFF.

The chain combines TRBV6-5 with TRBJ1-3; a possible D gene is TRBD1 (6 bases). There are 13 residues in the CDR3. Germline V gene lookup returns CDR1 MNHEY and CDR2 SVGAGI. V lost 7 bases and J lost 4, with 11 bases in between. The CDR3 bases are TGTGCCAGCAAACAGGGCAAAGGAAACACCATATATTTT. As protein: CASKQGKGNTIYF.

The gene calls are TRBV11-2 and TRBJ2-6; the D gene is possibly TRBD2 (5 bases). Trimming took off 4 bases at V and 18 bases at J, with 19 bases between the two ends. The CDR3 sequence is 13 residues long. The germline gives CDR1 SGHAT, CDR2 FQNNGV. CDR3 region: CASSYAERTPGTF. The CDR3, as DNA: TGTGCCAGCAGCTATGCGGAGAGGACTCCGGGGACTTTC.

The chain combines TRBV2 with TRBJ1-2; D is perhaps TRBD1 (5 bases). This CDR3 contains 13 residues. CDR1 SNHLY and CDR2 FYNNEI come from the germline V gene. Trimming took 3 bases from V and 8 from J, leaving 13 bases between them. Here the CDR3 reads CASSEGPGGGYTF. CDR3 DNA: TGTGCCAGCAGTGAGGGACCGGGAGGCGGCTACACCTTC. Full variable domain (missing parts from reference TRBV2 and TRBJ1-2): EPEVTQTPSHQVTQMGQEVILRCVPISNHLYFYWYRQILGQKVEFLVSFYNNEISEKSEIFDDQFSVERPDGSNFTLKIRSTKLEDSAMYFCASSEGPGGGYTFGSGTRLTVV.

J is TRBJ1-1 and V is TRBV28; 7 bases match TRBD1. Germline CDR1 and CDR2: MDHEN and SYDVKM. This CDR3 is built from 13 residues. The ends lost 5 bases at V and 6 bases at J; junction bases unmatched: 6. The CDR3 region has the DNA TGTGCCAGCAGTGGAGACAGGGTTGCTGAAGCTTTCTTT. Protein: CASSGDRVAEAFF. The whole variable domain, remainder taken from reference TRBV28 and TRBJ1-1, is DVKVTQSSRYLVKRTGEKVFLECVQDMDHENMFWYRQDPGLGLRLIYFSYDVKMKEKGDIPEGYSVSREKKERFSLILESASTNQTSMYLCASSGDRVAEAFFGQGTRLTVV.

This clone was counted between two and nine times. The V and J genes are TRBV27 and TRBJ1-3, with TRBD1 identical over 8 bases. Germline V gene sequence: CDR1 MNHEY, CDR2 SMNVEV (reference sequence). The CDR3 loop spans 17 amino acids. The junction had 9 bases not matched to a gene; V was cut back by 5 bases and J by 0 bases. DNA for the CDR3: TGTGCCAGCAGTGCCGGACAGGGTCGACTCTCTGGAAACACCATATATTTT. This codes for CASSAGQGRLSGNTIYF.

The chain couples TRBV18 to TRBJ1-1; 8 bases align to TRBD1. The CDR3 contains 14 residues. V gave up 4 bases and J gave up 1 base; unmatched junction bases: 2. Germline V CDR1 and CDR2: KGHSH, LQKENI. In DNA form, the CDR3 reads TGTGCCAGCTCACGGGGACAGGCGAACACTGAAGCTTTCTTT. Translating it yields CASSRGQANTEAFF.

The gene calls are TRBV19 and TRBJ1-1, with TRBD1 matching over 9 bases. V lost 4 bases to trimming and J lost 2 bases; unmatched junction nucleotides: 2. CDR1 and CDR2 from the germline V gene are LNHDA and SQIVND (reference sequence). This CDR3 is built from 14 residues. DNA for the CDR3: TGTGCCAGTAGTAGGGACAGGGCAAACACTGAAGCTTTCTTT. It codes for CASSRDRANTEAFF.

J is TRBJ1-1 and V is TRBV30; the D is unclear. CDR1 and CDR2 from the germline V gene are GTSNPN and SVGIG (reference sequence). This CDR3 has 11 residues. Deletions cut 4 bases from V and 3 bases from J, with 6 bases between. This chain's CDR3 is CAWTRDTEAFF. In DNA form, the CDR3 reads TGTGCCTGGACGCGGGACACTGAAGCTTTCTTT.

The chain links TRBV2 to TRBJ1-5; 8 bases agree with TRBD1. The V gene's germline CDR1 is SNHLY and CDR2 FYNNEI. Trimming at V came to 6 bases and at J to 4 bases, leaving 8 bases not matched to a gene. CDR3 size: 15 residues. CDR3 DNA: TGTGCCAGCAGGGAACAGGGGGTATGGAATCAGCCCCAGCATTTT. This sequence encodes CASREQGVWNQPQHF.

The V call is TRBV7-9, the J call TRBJ1-2; 7 nucleotides line up with TRBD1. V shed 8 bases and J 5 bases; nucleotides not matched to a gene: 11. Germline lookup yields CDR1 SEHNR and CDR2 FQNEAQ (reference sequence). CDR3 size: 14 residues. CDR3 residues: CASGTGTAPYGYTF. In DNA form, the CDR3 reads TGTGCCAGCGGTACCGGGACAGCACCATATGGCTACACCTTC.

The J gene is TRBJ1-6, the V gene TRBV30; D is unclear. Germline V gene lookup returns CDR1 GTSNPN and CDR2 SVGIG (reference sequence). The CDR3 is 16 amino acids. Trimming pared 2 bases from V and 4 bases from J, leaving 15 bases between. CDR3 amino acids: CAWSQDQAPYNSPLHF. CDR3 DNA: TGTGCCTGGAGTCAGGATCAGGCCCCTTATAATTCACCCCTCCACTTT.

The chain links TRBV7-9 to TRBJ2-7, with D perhaps matching TRBD1 (6 bases). V was pared by 5 bases and J by 6 bases, with 20 bases between. This CDR3 is 15 amino acids long. Germline loops: CDR1 SEHNR, CDR2 FQNEAQ (reference sequence). The CDR3, as DNA: TGTGCCAGCAGCCCGGTTCAGGGGAAAGGGCGCGAGCAGTACTTC. Translated, it gives CASSPVQGKGREQYF.

The chain recombines TRBV7-9 with TRBJ2-3, with 7 bases identical to TRBD2. V shed 3 bases and J 8 bases; nucleotides not matched to a gene: 14. CDR1 SEHNR and CDR2 FQNEAQ come from the germline V gene (reference sequence). This CDR3 has 16 residues. The CDR3: CASSLLSLAEVGTQYF. CDR3 nucleotides: TGTGCCAGCAGCTTGCTTTCTCTAGCGGAGGTCGGTACGCAGTATTTT.

The rearrangement joins TRBV5-1 to TRBJ2-1; 7 bases map to TRBD2. The CDR3 covers 14 residues. J gave up 7 bases and V 5 bases, and 9 bases lay outside the gene matches. Germline CDR1 reads SGHRS; CDR2 reads YFSETQ. The CDR3 DNA follows: TGCGCCAGCAGTTCAAGGACTAGTCTAAATGAGCAGTTCTTC. It is translated as CASSSRTSLNEQFF.

The rearrangement links TRBV10-3 to TRBJ1-4; maybe TRBD1 (6 bases). From germline, CDR1 is ENHRY and CDR2 SYGVKD. V lost 7 bases and J 1 base, leaving 7 bases between the germline ends. This CDR3 is 13 amino acids long. The chain's CDR3 is CAIKDRTNEKLFF. DNA of the CDR3: TGTGCCATCAAGGACAGAACTAATGAAAAACTGTTTTTT.

The V and J genes are TRBV25-1 and TRBJ2-7, with 9 bases matching TRBD1. Unmatched junction bases numbered 14, after V lost 4 bases and J lost 7 bases. This CDR3 contains 16 residues. Germline values: CDR1 MGHDK, CDR2 SYGVNS. DNA for the CDR3: TGTGCCAGCAGTGTCAGCTCCCCACAGGGGGCGAGGGAGCAGTACTTC. Amino acids: CASSVSSPQGAREQYF.

CDR3: CAWSQTGDQPQHF. The CDR3 DNA reads TGTGCCTGGAGCCAGACAGGGGATCAGCCCCAGCATTTT. The chain uses TRBV30 and TRBJ1-5, with 8 bases that match TRBD1. The CDR3 extends over 13 amino acids. Trimming cost V 3 bases and J 5 bases; bases outside gene matches: 3. In germline, CDR1 is GTSNPN, CDR2 SVGIG (reference sequence).

CDR3 region: CASSLNAGLHGYTF. In DNA, the CDR3 is TGCGCCAGCAGCTTGAATGCGGGGCTTCATGGCTACACCTTC. The rearrangement links TRBV5-1 to TRBJ1-2, with D maybe TRBD1 (5 bases). Germline V CDR1 and CDR2: SGHRS, YFSETQ. Trimming removed 1 base from V and 6 bases from J, with 13 bases in between. The CDR3 is 14 amino acids.

This sequence joins TRBV11-1 and TRBJ1-2; TRBD1 aligns across 8 bases. Per the germline V gene, CDR1 is SGHAT and CDR2 is FQDESV (reference sequence). With 5 bases clipped from V and 5 bases from J, the junction kept 10 bases outside the gene matches. The CDR3 runs to 15 residues. This CDR3 is CASSPVVGTGYGYTF. The CDR3 DNA follows: TGTGCCAGCAGCCCAGTAGTCGGGACAGGATATGGCTACACCTTC.

This clone was seen a single time. The chain has TRBV5-1 and TRBJ2-3, with D possibly matching TRBD1 (6 bases). Trimming cost V 0 bases and J 3 bases, with 11 bases left between them. Germline V lookup: CDR1 SGHRS, CDR2 YFSETQ. This CDR3 has 15 amino acids. The CDR3 DNA is TGCGCCAGCAGCTTGGTTCCAGGGGAAACAGATACGCAGTATTTT. This encodes CASSLVPGETDTQYF.